The sequence of this T cell receptor (beta chain) was determined in a study of shared clonotypes between healthy human individuals. Turning to this clone: Antigen specificity is unknown.

The study's findings and limits: With four donors compared, around 5.4% of naive CD4 clonotypes were shared. Generally, estimated richness proved larger in naive subsets than it did in memory subsets. Few donors limited the genetic and exposure-history diversity represented.

Positively selected for CCR7, the CD45RO-negative cells used as naive CD8 cells excluded terminally differentiated effector memory CD45RA+ cells. Genomic DNA belonging to each subset was distributed in equal measure over several immunoSEQ plates. The method was immunoSEQ multiplex PCR; TCRdb's version includes in-frame clones alone and lacks a portion of them. Here the sample spans more than 2 million clones, just under 95% being singletons. The CDR3 runs 18 residues. V shed 6 bases, J shed 4 bases, and the junction held 19 bases outside the gene matches. CDR1 and CDR2 from the germline V gene are MNHEY and SMNVEV (reference sequence).

The V gene is TRBV27, the J gene TRBJ2-7, with 9 bases that match TRBD1. The source material was naive CD8+ T cells sorted from blood. The receptor was derived from a man in his late teens or twenties in good health. The CDR3 nucleotides read TGTGCCAGCAGCGATTGGACAGGGGATTACTCACTACGGTACGAGCAGTACTTC. Translating it yields CASSDWTGDYSLRYEQYF.